Shown below are 11 T cell receptor beta chains from a single sample sequenced in a study of molecular identifiers for immune sequencing clone quantification. TCRdb reprocessed the PCR reads via MiXCR and lists one record per CDR3 protein. This table holds about 640,000 distinct CDR3 sequences, nearly 20% found once. What was sequenced was naive CD8+ T cells from blood, with Jurkat cell RNA spiked in. Subset in this sample: FACS-sorted CD8+CD4-CCR7+CD45RA+ naive T cells. All receptors derive from a human donor in good health. Some libraries in this study had Jurkat cell RNA spiked in.

This clonotype occurred many times. V is TRBV7-9 and J is TRBJ1-2, with D hard to call. V lost 5 bases to trimming and J lost 2 bases, with 15 bases between them. Germline V gene data show CDR1 as SEHNR and CDR2 as FQNEAQ (reference sequence). This CDR3 has 15 residues. The CDR3: CASSPIRDTNYGYTF. The CDR3 nucleotides are TGTGCCAGCAGCCCGATCCGAGACACCAACTATGGCTACACCTTC.

Regarding this clonotype: This may arise from a read error, as a much more abundant clone is one base away. This chain joins TRBV28 and TRBJ1-1, with 8 bases that match TRBD1. Germline V gene lookup returns CDR1 MDHEN and CDR2 SYDVKM. CDR3 length: 13 amino acids. CDR3 in amino acids: CASRGQGSVRALF. The DNA for the CDR3 is TGTGCCAGCCGAGGACAGGGCTCCGTCAGGGCTCTCTTT.

The J gene is TRBJ1-5, the V gene TRBV19, with D maybe TRBD1 (6 bases). The CDR3 is 17 amino acids. Germline lookup yields CDR1 LNHDA and CDR2 SQIVND (reference sequence). Deletions cut 5 bases from V and 0 bases from J, with 17 bases between. The CDR3 DNA sequence: TGTGCCAGTAGTTCGGACAGAGGGGGACTTAGCAATCAGCCCCAGCATTTT. Protein product: CASSSDRGGLSNQPQHF.

This clonotype was seen repeatedly, ten times or more. The chain has TRBV27 and TRBJ2-7; TRBD2 aligns across 12 bases. Germline V CDR1 and CDR2: MNHEY, SMNVEV (reference sequence). J lost 9 bases, V lost 5 bases, and 14 bases had no gene match. This CDR3 comprises 16 residues. CDR3 sequence: CASSHTGTSGLLGQYF. The CDR3 DNA is TGTGCCAGCAGTCATACCGGGACTAGCGGGTTGCTGGGGCAGTACTTC.

This clonotype was detected a few times. This chain uses TRBV12-3 or TRBV12-4 with TRBJ2-7, with D possibly matching TRBD1 (6 bases). This CDR3 is built from 15 residues. V was clipped by 2 bases and J by 2 bases, with 13 bases between them. This chain's CDR3 is CASSLRDITAYEQYF. The CDR3 DNA sequence: TGTGCCAGCAGTTTACGGGACATTACGGCCTACGAGCAGTACTTC.

About this clonotype itself: At one end the junction does not follow the germline gene, possibly because of a read error. The gene calls are TRBV5-3 and TRBJ1-6, with 9 bases fitting TRBD1. TRBV5-3 is treated as an ORF (open reading frame) with a function not yet certain. The CDR3 loop spans 17 amino acids. The CDR3 region has the DNA TGTGCCAGCAGCTTCAATACCGGGACAGGGATTCATTCACCCCTCCACTTT. Amino acids: CASSFNTGTGIHSPLHF.

This clonotype came up many times. The rearrangement joins TRBV9 to TRBJ2-3; D unclear. The CDR3 totals 16 residues. Germline V gene sequence: CDR1 SGDLS, CDR2 YYNGEE. Trimming took off 0 bases at V and 2 bases at J, with 13 bases between the two ends. The CDR3 region is CASSVAGRDNTDTQYF. DNA of the CDR3: TGTGCCAGCAGCGTAGCTGGACGTGATAACACAGATACGCAGTATTTT.

This clonotype was detected only a few times. The chain links TRBV10-2 to TRBJ2-7; the match to TRBD1 covers 9 bases. V shed 3 bases, J shed 7 bases, and the junction held 10 bases outside the gene matches. Germline V gives CDR1 WSHSY, CDR2 SAAADI. The CDR3 has 15 residues. The CDR3 DNA reads TGCGCCAGCAGTGATCCGGGACAGGGTCCTGGGGAGCAGTACTTC. It is translated as CASSDPGQGPGEQYF.

The chain links TRBV13 to TRBJ2-2; tentatively, D is TRBD1 (5 bases). Germline-derived CDR1 and CDR2 are PRHDT and FYEKMQ (reference sequence). The ends were cut back, 3 bases at V and 9 bases at J, with 8 bases in the middle. The CDR3 is 12 amino acids. CDR3 DNA: TGTGCCAGCAGCTTCAAGGACAGGGAGCTGTTTTTT. Amino acid sequence: CASSFKDRELFF.

This clonotype was detected ten times or more. The chain combines TRBV28 with TRBJ2-3; D is uncertain. The CDR3 sequence is 16 residues long. Trimming removed 6 bases from V and 0 bases from J, with 16 bases in between. From germline, CDR1 is MDHEN and CDR2 SYDVKM. The CDR3 DNA reads as TGTGCCAGCAGCCCGATGGGCGCTACTAGCACAGATACGCAGTATTTT. Translating it yields CASSPMGATSTDTQYF.

The chain combines TRBV19 with TRBJ1-1; tentative D call: TRBD1 (5 bases). This CDR3 region has 13 residues. Looked up from germline, CDR1 is LNHDA and CDR2 is SQIVND (reference sequence). V gave up 10 bases and J gave up 2 bases, with 14 bases separating them. The CDR3 is CATQWGVNTEAFF. DNA for the CDR3: TGTGCCACCCAATGGGGGGTAAACACTGAAGCTTTCTTT. The complete variable domain, with remaining parts taken from reference TRBV19 and TRBJ1-1, reads DGGITQSPKYLFRKEGQNVTLSCEQNLNHDAMYWYRQDPGQGLRLIYYSQIVNDFQKGDIAEGYSVSREKKESFPLTVTSAQKNPTAFYLCATQWGVNTEAFFGQGTRLTVV.